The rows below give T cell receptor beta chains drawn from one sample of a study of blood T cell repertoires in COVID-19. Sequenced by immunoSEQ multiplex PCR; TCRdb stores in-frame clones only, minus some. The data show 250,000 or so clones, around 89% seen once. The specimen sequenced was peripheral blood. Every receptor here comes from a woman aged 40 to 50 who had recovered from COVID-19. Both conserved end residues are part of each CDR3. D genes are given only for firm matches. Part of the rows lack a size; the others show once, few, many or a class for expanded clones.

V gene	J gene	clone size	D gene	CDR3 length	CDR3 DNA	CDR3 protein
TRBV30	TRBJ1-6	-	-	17	TGTGCCTGGATGAGCGGGCGGTGGGGACGGTATAATTCACCCCTCCACTTT	CAWMSGRWGRYNSPLHF
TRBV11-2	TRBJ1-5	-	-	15	TGTGCCAGCAGCTTAGGGGCAGCCCGCAATCAGCCCCAGCATTTT	CASSLGAARNQPQHF
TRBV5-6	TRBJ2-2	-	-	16	TGTGCCAGCAGCTTGGTCGGGGGTTGGGGCACCGGGGAGCTGTTTTTT	CASSLVGGWGTGELFF
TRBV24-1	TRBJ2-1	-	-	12	TGTGCCACAAACCGGGACTACAATGAGCAGTTCTTC	CATNRDYNEQFF
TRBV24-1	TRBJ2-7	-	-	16	TGTGCCACCAGTGATCCCCGCGGCAGCGCATCCTACGAGCAGTACTTC	CATSDPRGSASYEQYF
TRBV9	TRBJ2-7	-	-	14	TGTGCCAGCAGCACTAGAGGAGGGGCTGGGGAGCAGTACTTC	CASSTRGGAGEQYF
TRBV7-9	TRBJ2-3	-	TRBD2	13	TGTGCCAGCTGGGCTAGCGGGAGGGACACGCAGTATTTT	CASWASGRDTQYF
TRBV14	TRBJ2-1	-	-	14	TGTGCCAGCAGCCAAGGTGGCAGAAACAATGAGCAGTTCTTC	CASSQGGRNNEQFF
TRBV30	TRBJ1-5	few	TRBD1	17	TGTGCCTGGAGTAGGGACAGGGGGCCGCGTAGCAATCAGCCCCAGCATTTT	CAWSRDRGPRSNQPQHF
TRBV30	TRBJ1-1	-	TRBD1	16	TGTGCCTGGAAGGGCGGGACAGGGTCGGGCGGAGCTGAAGCTTTCTTT	CAWKGGTGSGGAEAFF
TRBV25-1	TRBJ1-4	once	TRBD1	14	TGTGCCAGCAGTGTTCAGGGGGCAAGGGAAAAACTGTTTTTT	CASSVQGAREKLFF
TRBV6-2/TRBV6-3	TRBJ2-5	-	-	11	TGTGCCAGCAGCCTCTCGGAGACCCAGTACTTC	CASSLSETQYF
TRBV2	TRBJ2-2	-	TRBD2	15	TGTGCCAGCAGGGAACCCGGCGGGGGAACCGGGGAGCTGTTTTTT	CASREPGGGTGELFF
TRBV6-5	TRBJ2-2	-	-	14	TGTGCCAGCAGTTACGGCCCAGACACCGGGGAGCTGTTTTTT	CASSYGPDTGELFF
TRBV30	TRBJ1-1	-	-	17	TGTGCCTGGACGAGCGGTTTTGGAGGCTTGATGAACACTGAAGCTTTCTTT	CAWTSGFGGLMNTEAFF
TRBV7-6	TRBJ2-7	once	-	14	TGTGCCAGCAGCACCCGACAGCCACCCTACGAGCAGTACTTC	CASSTRQPPYEQYF
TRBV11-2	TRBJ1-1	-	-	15	TGTGCCAGCAGCCTAGGCTCAGGGGTTTTGACTGAAGCTTTCTTT	CASSLGSGVLTEAFF
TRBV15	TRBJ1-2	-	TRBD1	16	TGTGCCACCAGCAGCCCGGGGACAGTGTCTGGGTATGGCTACACCTTC	CATSSPGTVSGYGYTF
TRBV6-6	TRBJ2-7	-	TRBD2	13	TGTGCCAGCAGTTACGCTAGCGGGAGCGAGCAGTACTTC	CASSYASGSEQYF
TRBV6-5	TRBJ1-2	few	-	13	TGTGCCAGCACCCAACGGGGTCGGGGTGGCTACACCTTC	CASTQRGRGGYTF
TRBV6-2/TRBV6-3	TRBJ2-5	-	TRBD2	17	TGTGCCAGCAGTTACTCGAGAAAGCGGGGCAACCAAGAGACCCAGTACTTC	CASSYSRKRGNQETQYF
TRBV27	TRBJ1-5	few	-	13	TGTGCCACCGGAGGGGTGGGCAATCAGCCCCAGCATTTT	CATGGVGNQPQHF
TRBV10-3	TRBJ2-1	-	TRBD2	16	TGTGCCATCAGTGAGGGATATAGCGGGAGGGGCAATGAGCAGTTCTTC	CAISEGYSGRGNEQFF
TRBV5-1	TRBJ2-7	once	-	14	TGCGCCAGCAGCTTGACAGATCCCTTGGACGAGCAGTACTTC	CASSLTDPLDEQYF
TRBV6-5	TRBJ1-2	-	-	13	TGTGCCAGCAGCCCCGAATCCCTGCGCGGCTACACCTTC	CASSPESLRGYTF
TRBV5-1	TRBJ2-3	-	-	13	TGCGCCAGCAGCTTGGCCTCTGCAGATACGCAGTATTTT	CASSLASADTQYF
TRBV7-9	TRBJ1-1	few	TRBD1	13	TGTGCCAGCAGCCTCGGGACAGTGACTGAAGCTTTCTTT	CASSLGTVTEAFF
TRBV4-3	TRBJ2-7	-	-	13	TGCGCCAGCAGCCAAGATCCCCAATACGAGCAGTACTTC	CASSQDPQYEQYF
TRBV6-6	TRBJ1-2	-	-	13	TGTGCCAGCAGTGCCCGGACAGATCCGGGCTACACCTTC	CASSARTDPGYTF
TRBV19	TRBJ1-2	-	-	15	TGTGCCAGTAGTACCCCAGGCAGGGGCTTGGGTGGCTACACCTTC	CASSTPGRGLGGYTF
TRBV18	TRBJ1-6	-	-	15	TGTGCCAGCTCGCGGGACCCGGGGATTAATTCACCCCTCCACTTT	CASSRDPGINSPLHF
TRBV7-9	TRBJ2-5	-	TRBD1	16	TGTGCCAGCAGCTTGGGCACACAGGGGGCGTTAGAGACCCAGTACTTC	CASSLGTQGALETQYF
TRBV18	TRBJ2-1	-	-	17	TGTGCCAGCTCACACACACAGGGCGTGAGCTCCTACAATGAGCAGTTCTTC	CASSHTQGVSSYNEQFF
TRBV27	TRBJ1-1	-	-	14	TGTGCCAGCAGTTTAGGGCACCTGAACACTGAAGCTTTCTTT	CASSLGHLNTEAFF
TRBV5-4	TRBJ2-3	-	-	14	TGTGCCACCGGGCTGGGGGGAGTGGGCGGTACGCAGTATTTT	CATGLGGVGGTQYF
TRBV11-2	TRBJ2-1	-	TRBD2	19	TGTGCCAGCAGCCACCCTAGCGGGGGGGGACCTAGCTCCTACAATGAGCAGTTCTTC	CASSHPSGGGPSSYNEQFF
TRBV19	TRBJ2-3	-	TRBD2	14	TGTGCCAGTAGTATAGGGGGACTAGAAATGACGCAGTATTTT	CASSIGGLEMTQYF
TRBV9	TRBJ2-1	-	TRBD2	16	TGTGCCAGCAGCGGGTCGGGACTAGGAGACCACAATGAGCAGTTCTTC	CASSGSGLGDHNEQFF
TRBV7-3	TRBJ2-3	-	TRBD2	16	TGTGCCAGCAGCTTAAGACTAGCGGGACGCACAGATACGCAGTATTTT	CASSLRLAGRTDTQYF
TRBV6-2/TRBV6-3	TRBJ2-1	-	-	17	TGTGCCAGCAGCCCTGGGGGGGGGCGGGGGACCTACAATGAGCAGTTCTTC	CASSPGGGRGTYNEQFF
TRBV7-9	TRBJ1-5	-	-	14	TGTGCCAGCAGCTTGGCAGGGGGCAATCAGCCCCAGCATTTT	CASSLAGGNQPQHF